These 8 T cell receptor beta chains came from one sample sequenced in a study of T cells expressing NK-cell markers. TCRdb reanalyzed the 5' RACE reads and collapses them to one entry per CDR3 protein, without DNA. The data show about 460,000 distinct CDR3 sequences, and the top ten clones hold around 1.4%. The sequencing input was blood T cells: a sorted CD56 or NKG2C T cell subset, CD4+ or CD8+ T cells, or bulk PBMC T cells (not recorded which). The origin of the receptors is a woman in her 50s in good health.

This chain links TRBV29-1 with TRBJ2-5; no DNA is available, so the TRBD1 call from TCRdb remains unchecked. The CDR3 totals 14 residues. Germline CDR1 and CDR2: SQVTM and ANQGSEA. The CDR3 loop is CSVEDRQGKETQYF.

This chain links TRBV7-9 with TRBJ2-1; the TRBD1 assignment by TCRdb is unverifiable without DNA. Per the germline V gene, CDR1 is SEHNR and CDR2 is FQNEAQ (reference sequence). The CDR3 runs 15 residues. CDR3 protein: CASSLAGTLNNEQFF.

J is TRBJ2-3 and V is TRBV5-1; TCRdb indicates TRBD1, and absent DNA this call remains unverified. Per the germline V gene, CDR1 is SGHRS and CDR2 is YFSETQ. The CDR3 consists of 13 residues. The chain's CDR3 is CASATGGTDTQYF.

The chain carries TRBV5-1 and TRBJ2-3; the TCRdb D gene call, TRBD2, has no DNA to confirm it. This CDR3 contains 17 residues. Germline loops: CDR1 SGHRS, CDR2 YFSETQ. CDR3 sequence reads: CASSFGTSGTRTDTQYF.

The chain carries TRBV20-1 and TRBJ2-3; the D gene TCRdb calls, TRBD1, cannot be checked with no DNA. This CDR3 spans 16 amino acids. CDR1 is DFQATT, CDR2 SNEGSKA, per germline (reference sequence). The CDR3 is CSARDTGVPRRDTQYF.

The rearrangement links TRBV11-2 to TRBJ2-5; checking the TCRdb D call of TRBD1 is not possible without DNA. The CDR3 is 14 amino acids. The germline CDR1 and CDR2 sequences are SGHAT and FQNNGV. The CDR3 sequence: CASSTIRGRETQYF.

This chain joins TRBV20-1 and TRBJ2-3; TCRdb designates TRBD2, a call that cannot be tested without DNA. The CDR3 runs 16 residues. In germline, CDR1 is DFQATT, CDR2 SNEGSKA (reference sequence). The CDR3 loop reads CSANPGTSGRGDTQYF.

The CDR3: CATTSLIGEQFF. V usage is TRBV24-1 and J usage is TRBJ2-1. The CDR3 runs to 12 residues. From germline, CDR1 is KGHDR and CDR2 SFDVKD.